The entry below describes one T cell receptor beta chain. What it binds is unknown. The record originates from a study of CD8 T cells in Susac syndrome. Study findings and constraints: The authors acknowledged that the study's TCR sequencing and HLA analysis involved relatively few individuals.

With random hexamers, 0.5 to 1 ug RNA was reverse transcribed. With immunoSEQ multiplex PCR, TCR beta CDR3 was amplified across 54 Vbeta and 13 Jbeta. TCRdb re-called the immunoSEQ multiplex PCR reads with MiXCR, one entry per CDR3 protein. The table shows about 180,000 distinct CDR3 sequences, with approximately 96% occurring only once. Germline V CDR1 and CDR2: SGHAT, FQNNGV. The CDR3 contains 14 residues. V lost 1 base and J 2 bases, leaving 8 bases between the germline ends. This chain connects TRBV11-2 to TRBJ2-5; D gene unclear. The TCR comes from a human donor with multiple sclerosis. What was sequenced was CD4+ T cells from PBMCs. This chain's CDR3 is CASSLVLVQETQYF. In nucleotides, the CDR3 is TGTGCCAGCAGCTTAGTACTCGTTCAAGAGACCCAGTACTTC.